Listed here are 14 T cell receptor beta chains from one sample, sequenced in a study of blood T cells in healthy people across ages. Using a J-beta primer mix together with a sample-barcoded 5' primer, a second PCR was run for about 6 to 12 cycles. From the 5' RACE reads, TCRdb called clonotypes with MiXCR, one entry per CDR3 protein. The sample records about 1.7 million distinct CDR3 sequences, roughly 30% being singletons. The sequenced sample consisted of blood. The receptor set was obtained from a woman in her 30s in good health.

CDR3 in amino acids: CSVSMAADTQYF. The CDR3 DNA is TGCAGCGTTTCCATGGCGGCAGATACGCAGTATTTT. The chain combines TRBV29-1 with TRBJ2-3; D unresolved. Germline lookup yields CDR1 SQVTM and CDR2 ANQGSEA. This CDR3 spans 12 amino acids. The V end was cut by 5 bases, the J end by 4 bases, with 10 bases between.

This clonotype was recorded many times. V is TRBV3-1 and J is TRBJ1-6; 8 nucleotides line up with TRBD1. V was clipped by 3 bases and J by 7 bases; unmatched bases: 8. The CDR3 loop spans 16 amino acids. Germline V CDR1 and CDR2: LGHDT, YNNKEL (reference sequence). CDR3 DNA: TGTGCCAGCAGCCACGGAAGGACAGGGCGGAATTCACCCCTCCACTTT. Translated: CASSHGRTGRNSPLHF.

The chain is built from TRBV4-3 and TRBJ2-7; TRBD1 aligns across 10 bases. The ends lost 0 bases at V and 6 bases at J; junction bases unmatched: 8. CDR1 is LGHNA, CDR2 YSLEER, per germline. The CDR3 runs 16 residues. Here the CDR3 reads CASSQDIGTGVREQYF. The CDR3 DNA reads TGCGCCAGCAGCCAAGATATCGGGACAGGGGTTCGCGAGCAGTACTTC.

This clonotype was seen only once. The J gene is TRBJ1-2, the V gene TRBV29-1; no firm D call. V lost 6 bases and J 6 bases, leaving 11 bases between the germline ends. The CDR3 is 11 residues long. The germline gives CDR1 SQVTM, CDR2 ANQGSEA. The CDR3 here is CSVITTDGYTF. Written as DNA, the CDR3 is TGCAGCGTAATTACGACCGATGGCTACACCTTC.

The table lists this clonotype with a few counts. The rearrangement joins TRBV28 to TRBJ2-7; no reliable D call. This CDR3 comprises 13 residues. From germline, CDR1 is MDHEN and CDR2 SYDVKM. V shed 4 bases and J shed 4 bases, with 11 bases lying between them. The CDR3 sequence is CASSSFNTYEQYF. CDR3 nucleotides: TGTGCCAGCAGTTCCTTTAACACGTACGAGCAGTACTTC. Full variable domain (rest looked up from reference TRBV28 and TRBJ2-7): DVKVTQSSRYLVKRTGEKVFLECVQDMDHENMFWYRQDPGLGLRLIYFSYDVKMKEKGDIPEGYSVSREKKERFSLILESASTNQTSMYLCASSSFNTYEQYFGPGTRLTVT.

The chain recombines TRBV3-1 with TRBJ2-2; D unresolved. Trimming shortened V by 0 bases and J by 1 base, and 9 bases separated the two germline ends. CDR1 LGHDT and CDR2 YNNKEL come from the germline V gene (reference sequence). This CDR3 comprises 16 residues. The CDR3 loop reads CASSQDWTGNTGELFF. The CDR3 DNA reads as TGTGCCAGCAGCCAAGATTGGACGGGGAACACCGGGGAGCTGTTTTTT.

This clonotype was seen more than once but under ten times. As DNA, the CDR3 is TGCGCCAGTTCGGGCCTGGCCCTGCAGTATTTT. Its translation: CASSGLALQYF. The rearrangement joins TRBV10-2 to TRBJ2-3, with D hard to call. Trimming took off 9 bases at V and 11 bases at J, with 15 bases between the two ends. The CDR3 totals 11 residues. The germline V gene encodes CDR1 WSHSY and CDR2 SAAADI.

The sample holds a few counts of this clonotype. The rearrangement links TRBV5-1 to TRBJ2-1, with D perhaps assigned TRBD1 or TRBD2 (5 bases each). From germline, CDR1 is SGHRS and CDR2 YFSETQ. The CDR3 has 15 residues. V was cut by 3 bases and J by 2 bases, with 12 bases left in between. CDR3 protein: CASSWAGTTYNEQFF. The CDR3 DNA sequence: TGCGCCAGCAGCTGGGCCGGGACCACCTACAATGAGCAGTTCTTC.

This clonotype has only a few counts. The V and J genes are TRBV10-3 and TRBJ2-1; D is perhaps TRBD1 or TRBD2 (5 bases each). Trimming cost V 4 bases and J 6 bases, with 10 bases left between them. From germline, CDR1 is ENHRY and CDR2 SYGVKD. There are 13 residues in the CDR3. CDR3 protein: CAISAGTVNEQFF. The CDR3 DNA is TGTGCCATCAGTGCCGGGACCGTCAATGAGCAGTTCTTC.

The V call is TRBV29-1, the J call TRBJ1-1; tentative D call: TRBD1 (6 bases). Germline assignment: CDR1 SQVTM and CDR2 ANQGSEA. The CDR3 has 13 residues. V dropped 6 bases and J dropped 5 bases, with 16 bases sitting between them. CDR3 DNA: TGCAGCGTGGCCTGGGGGGCGCGGACTGAAGCTTTCTTT. Residues: CSVAWGARTEAFF.

This clonotype has a handful of counts. V usage is TRBV6-5 and J usage is TRBJ1-5; TRBD1 is a possible D gene (5 bases). The V end lost 6 bases, the J end lost 13 bases, and 10 bases lay between the germline ends. The CDR3 has 10 residues. Per germline, CDR1 MNHEY and CDR2 SVGAGI. The CDR3 loop reads CASSGDGQHF. CDR3 in DNA: TGTGCCAGCAGCGGGGACGGACAGCATTTT.

This clonotype was seen many times. The chain uses TRBV29-1 and TRBJ2-1, with D maybe TRBD1 (5 bases). There are 16 residues in the CDR3. Trimming took 4 bases from V and 0 from J, leaving 16 bases between them. Germline V gene sequence: CDR1 SQVTM, CDR2 ANQGSEA. The CDR3 is CSVVAQDPFSYNEQFF. In DNA form, the CDR3 reads TGCAGCGTTGTGGCACAGGACCCCTTCTCCTACAATGAGCAGTTCTTC.

The chain couples TRBV2 to TRBJ2-1; unclear D gene. V lost 4 bases and J lost 1, with 8 bases in between. This CDR3 spans 14 amino acids. Germline V gene lookup returns CDR1 SNHLY and CDR2 FYNNEI. The CDR3 DNA reads TGTGCCAGCAGTGTCGGGCCATCCTACAATGAGCAGTTCTTC. It is translated as CASSVGPSYNEQFF.

This clonotype was observed a few times. The chain uses TRBV4-2 and TRBJ1-5; D is uncertain. Germline CDR1 is LGHNA and CDR2 is YNFKEQ. There are 16 residues in the CDR3. The V end lost 6 bases, the J end lost 1 base, and 16 bases lay between the germline ends. As DNA, the CDR3 is TGTGCCAGCAGTCGATCGGGCCGTACGAGCAATCAGCCCCAGCATTTT. Translated: CASSRSGRTSNQPQHF.